The 4 T cell receptor beta chains listed next were all sequenced from one sample in a study of early T cells in non-severe SARS-CoV-2 infection. One entry per CDR3 protein, called by TCRdb with MiXCR from the 5' RACE reads. This sample has approximately 66,000 distinct CDR3 sequences; around 13% occur once, and the top ten carry 5.2%. The sequencing sample was made of whole blood. The receptor set was obtained from an adult who was a healthcare worker with PCR-confirmed SARS-CoV-2 infection or an uninfected control (not recorded which).

V usage is TRBV7-2 and J usage is TRBJ2-7; D remains unclear. The V end lost 4 bases, the J end lost 3 bases, and 7 bases lay between the germline ends. CDR1 and CDR2 from the germline V gene are SGHTA and FQGNSA. The CDR3 is 12 residues long. The CDR3 sequence: CASSSADYEQYF. The CDR3 DNA follows: TGTGCCAGCAGCTCTGCGGACTACGAGCAGTACTTC. Drawing the rest from reference TRBV7-2 and TRBJ2-7, the complete variable domain is GAGVSQSPSNKVTEKGKDVELRCDPISGHTALYWYRQSLGQGLEFLIYFQGNSAPDKSGLPSDRFSAERTGGSVSTLTIQRTQQEDSAVYLCASSSADYEQYFGPGTRLTVT.

The chain is built from TRBV11-3 and TRBJ2-5; no definite D call. V dropped 7 bases and J dropped 3 bases, with 21 bases sitting between them. In germline, CDR1 is SGHNT, CDR2 YENEEA. This CDR3 region has 16 residues. The CDR3 nucleotides read TGTGCCAGCACCAAAATTAGGAAGATCTTAAAAGAGACCCAGTACTTC. Translating gives CASTKIRKILKETQYF.

The CDR3 region is CSASPSHYEQYF. CDR3 DNA: TGCAGTGCTAGCCCCAGCCACTACGAGCAGTACTTC. V usage is TRBV20-1 and J usage is TRBJ2-7; no clear D gene. Between the trimmed V and J ends, which lost 3 bases and 3 bases, there was a span of 9 bases. CDR3 length: 12 amino acids. CDR1 is DFQATT and CDR2 is SNEGSKA in the germline V gene (reference sequence).

V is TRBV19 and J is TRBJ2-2; unclear D gene. The CDR3 is 16 amino acids. The germline V and J ends were trimmed by 6 bases and 3 bases, with 17 bases remaining between them. CDR1 is LNHDA, CDR2 SQIVND, per germline (reference sequence). The CDR3 bases are TGTGCCAGTAGCAAGAGCTACCACTTGGACACCGGGGAGCTGTTTTTT. It is translated as CASSKSYHLDTGELFF.